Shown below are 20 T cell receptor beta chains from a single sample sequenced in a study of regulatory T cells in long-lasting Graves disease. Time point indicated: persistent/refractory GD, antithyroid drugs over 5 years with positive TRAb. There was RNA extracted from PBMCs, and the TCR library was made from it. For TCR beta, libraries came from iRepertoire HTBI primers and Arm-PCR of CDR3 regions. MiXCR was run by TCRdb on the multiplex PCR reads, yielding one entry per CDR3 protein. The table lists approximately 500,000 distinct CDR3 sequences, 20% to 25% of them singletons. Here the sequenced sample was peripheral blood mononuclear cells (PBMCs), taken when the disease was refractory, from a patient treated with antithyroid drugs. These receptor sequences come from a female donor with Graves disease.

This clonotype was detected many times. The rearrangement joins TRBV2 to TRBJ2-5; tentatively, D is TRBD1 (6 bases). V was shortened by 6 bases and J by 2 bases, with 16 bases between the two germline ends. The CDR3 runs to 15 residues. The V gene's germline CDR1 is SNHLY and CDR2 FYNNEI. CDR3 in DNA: TGTGCCAGCAGACCTGGGACAAGGGCACAAGAGACCCAGTACTTC. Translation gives CASRPGTRAQETQYF.

The CDR3 DNA reads TGTGCCAGTAGTATTGATTTGCAGATATTCATGAACACTGAAGCTTTCTTT. Translated, it gives CASSIDLQIFMNTEAFF. This chain joins TRBV19 and TRBJ1-1, with D hard to call. Germline CDR1 is LNHDA and CDR2 is SQIVND (reference sequence). Trimming pared 3 bases from V and 0 bases from J, leaving 17 bases between. CDR3 size: 17 residues.

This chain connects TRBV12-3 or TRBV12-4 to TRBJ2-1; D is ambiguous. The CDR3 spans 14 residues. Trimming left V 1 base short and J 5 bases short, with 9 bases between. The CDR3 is CASSLVGPDNEQFF. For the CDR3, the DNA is TGTGCCAGCAGTTTAGTGGGTCCCGACAATGAGCAGTTCTTC.

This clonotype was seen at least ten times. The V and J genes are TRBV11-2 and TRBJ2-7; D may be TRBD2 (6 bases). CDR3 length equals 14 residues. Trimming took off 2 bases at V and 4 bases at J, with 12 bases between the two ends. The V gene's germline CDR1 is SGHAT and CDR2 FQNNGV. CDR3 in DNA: TGTGCCAGCAGCTTACAACTAGCTGATTACGAGCAGTACTTC. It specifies CASSLQLADYEQYF. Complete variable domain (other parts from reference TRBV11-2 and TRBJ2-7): EAGVAQSPRYKIIEKRQSVAFWCNPISGHATLYWYQQILGQGPKLLIQFQNNGVVDDSQLPKDRFSAERLKGVDSTLKIQPAKLEDSAVYLCASSLQLADYEQYFGPGTRLTVT.

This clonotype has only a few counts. The CDR3 nucleotides are TGCGCCAGCAGCCCTATAAGCCCTTTAACAGAGACCCAGTACTTC. This translates into CASSPISPLTETQYF. The chain carries TRBV5-1 and TRBJ2-5, with no clear D. This CDR3 is 15 amino acids long. The V end lost 4 bases, the J end lost 4 bases, and 17 bases lay between the germline ends. Germline V gene data show CDR1 as SGHRS and CDR2 as YFSETQ. Based on the CDR3 plus reference TRBV5-1 and TRBJ2-5, the full variable domain is KAGVTQTPRYLIKTRGQQVTLSCSPISGHRSVSWYQQTPGQGLQFLFEYFSETQRNKGNFPGRFSGRQFSNSRSEMNVSTLELGDSALYLCASSPISPLTETQYFGPGTRLLVL.

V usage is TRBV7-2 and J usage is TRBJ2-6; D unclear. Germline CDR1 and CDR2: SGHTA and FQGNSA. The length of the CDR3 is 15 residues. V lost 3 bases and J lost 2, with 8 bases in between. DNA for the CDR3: TGTGCCAGCAGCTTTTTTGGGACTGGGGCCAACGTCCTGACTTTC. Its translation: CASSFFGTGANVLTF.

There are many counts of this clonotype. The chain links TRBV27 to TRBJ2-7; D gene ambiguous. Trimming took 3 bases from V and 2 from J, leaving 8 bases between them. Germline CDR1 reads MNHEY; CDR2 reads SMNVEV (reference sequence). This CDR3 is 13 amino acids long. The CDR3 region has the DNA TGTGCCAGCAGTTTTCAGGTACCCTACGAGCAGTACTTC. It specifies CASSFQVPYEQYF.

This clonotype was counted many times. The CDR3 sequence: CASSTGTGLSGANVLTF. CDR3 DNA: TGCGCCAGCAGCACCGGGACAGGACTCTCTGGGGCCAACGTCCTGACTTTC. This chain connects TRBV5-1 to TRBJ2-6; 8 bases are shared with TRBD1. Germline V lookup: CDR1 SGHRS, CDR2 YFSETQ. V shed 4 bases, J shed 0 bases, and the junction held 6 bases outside the gene matches. The length of the CDR3 is 17 residues.

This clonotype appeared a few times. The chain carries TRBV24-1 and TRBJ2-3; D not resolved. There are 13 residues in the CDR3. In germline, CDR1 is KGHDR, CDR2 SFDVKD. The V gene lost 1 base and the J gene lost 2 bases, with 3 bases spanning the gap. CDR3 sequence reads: CATSDFNTDTQYF. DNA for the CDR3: TGTGCCACCAGTGATTTCAACACAGATACGCAGTATTTT.

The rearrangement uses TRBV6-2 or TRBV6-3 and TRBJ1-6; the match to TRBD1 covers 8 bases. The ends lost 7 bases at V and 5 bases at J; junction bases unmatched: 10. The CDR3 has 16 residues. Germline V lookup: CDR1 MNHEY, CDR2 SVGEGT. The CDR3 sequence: CASTITGTGDNSPLHF. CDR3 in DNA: TGTGCCAGCACCATTACCGGGACAGGAGATAATTCACCCCTCCACTTT.

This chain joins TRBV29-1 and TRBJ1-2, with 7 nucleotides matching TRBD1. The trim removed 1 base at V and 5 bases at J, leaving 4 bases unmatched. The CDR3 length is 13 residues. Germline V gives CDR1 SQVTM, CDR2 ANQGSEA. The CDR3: CSVEGQGGYGYTF. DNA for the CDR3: TGCAGCGTTGAAGGACAGGGCGGATATGGCTACACCTTC.

This CDR3 reads CASGTPRRGLSGPGNTIYF. As DNA, the CDR3 is TGTGCCAGCGGTACCCCGAGACGGGGACTCTCGGGTCCGGGAAACACCATATATTTT. The chain has TRBV7-2 and TRBJ1-3, with a weak D call TRBD1 (5 bases). Trimming took 8 bases from V and 4 from J, leaving 30 bases between them. CDR3 length: 19 amino acids. CDR1 is SGHTA and CDR2 is FQGNSA in the germline V gene.

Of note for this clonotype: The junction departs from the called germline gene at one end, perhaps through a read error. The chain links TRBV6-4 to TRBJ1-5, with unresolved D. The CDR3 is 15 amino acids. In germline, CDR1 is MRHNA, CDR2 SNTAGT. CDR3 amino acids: CASRLRDITYQPLHF. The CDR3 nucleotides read TGTGCCAGCAGGCTCCGGGATATCACCTATCAGCCCCTGCATTTT.

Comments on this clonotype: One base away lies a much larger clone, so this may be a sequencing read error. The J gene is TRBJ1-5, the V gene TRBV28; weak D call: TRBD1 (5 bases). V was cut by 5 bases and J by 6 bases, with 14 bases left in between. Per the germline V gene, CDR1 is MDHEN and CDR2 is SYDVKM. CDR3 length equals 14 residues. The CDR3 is CASSTPEGAQPQHF. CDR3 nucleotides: TGTGCCAGCAGTACCCCGGAAGGGGCTCAGCCCCAGCATTTT.

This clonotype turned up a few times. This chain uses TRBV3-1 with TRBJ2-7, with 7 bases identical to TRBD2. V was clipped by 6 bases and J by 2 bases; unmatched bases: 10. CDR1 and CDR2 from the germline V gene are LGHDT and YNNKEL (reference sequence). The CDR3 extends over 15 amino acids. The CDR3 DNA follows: TGTGCCAGCAGTGAGCCCGGGACTAATACCTACGAGCAGTACTTC. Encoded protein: CASSEPGTNTYEQYF.

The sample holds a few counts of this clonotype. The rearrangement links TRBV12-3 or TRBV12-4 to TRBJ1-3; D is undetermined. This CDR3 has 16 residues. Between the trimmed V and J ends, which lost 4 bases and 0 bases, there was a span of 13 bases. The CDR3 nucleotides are TGTGCCAGCAGTTCCCAGAATCGGGGCTCTGGAAACACCATATATTTT. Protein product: CASSSQNRGSGNTIYF.

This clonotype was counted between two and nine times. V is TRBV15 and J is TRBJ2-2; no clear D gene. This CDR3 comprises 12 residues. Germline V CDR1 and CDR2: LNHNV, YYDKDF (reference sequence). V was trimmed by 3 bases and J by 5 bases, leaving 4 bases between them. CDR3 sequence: CATSSVTGELFF. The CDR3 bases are TGTGCCACCAGCAGTGTTACCGGGGAGCTGTTTTTT.

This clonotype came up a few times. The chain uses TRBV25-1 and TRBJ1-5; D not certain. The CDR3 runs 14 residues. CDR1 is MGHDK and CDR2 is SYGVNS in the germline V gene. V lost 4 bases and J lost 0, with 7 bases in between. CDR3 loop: CASSVLRSNQPQHF. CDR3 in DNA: TGTGCCAGCAGTGTTCTACGTAGCAATCAGCCCCAGCATTTT.

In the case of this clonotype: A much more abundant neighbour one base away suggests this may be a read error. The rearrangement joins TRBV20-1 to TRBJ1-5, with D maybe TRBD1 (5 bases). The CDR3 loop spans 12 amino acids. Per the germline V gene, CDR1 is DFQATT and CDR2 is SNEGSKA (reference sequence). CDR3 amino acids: CSAHTGSQLQHF. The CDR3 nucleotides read TGCAGTGCCCACACAGGATCTCAGCTCCAGCATTTT.

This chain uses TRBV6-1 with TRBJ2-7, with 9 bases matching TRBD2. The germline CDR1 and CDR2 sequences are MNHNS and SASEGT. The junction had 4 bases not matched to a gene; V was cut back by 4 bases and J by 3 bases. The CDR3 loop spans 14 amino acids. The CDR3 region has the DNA TGTGCCAGCAGTGCGGCTAGCGGGAACTACGAGCAGTACTTC. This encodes CASSAASGNYEQYF.